This record covers a single T cell receptor (beta chain). Its antigen is unidentified. The CDR3 totals 12 residues. V gave up 4 bases and J gave up 14 bases, with 15 bases separating them. Germline loops: CDR1 SGDLS, CDR2 YYNGEE. The sample originates from a study of shared clonotypes between healthy human individuals. As for the study in general: Plates per donor: three CD4 naive, three CD4 memory, two CD8 naive, one CD8 memory. The study, taken as a whole, reports: What limited the represented genetic and exposure-history diversity was the small number of donors. When compared with the clonotypes that were shared by all four sorted-subset donors, the non-shared clonotypes turned out to have lower generation probabilities.

CD45RO-negative CD8 cells positively selected for CCR7 made up the naive population, which excluded terminally differentiated effector memory CD45RA+ cells. An assay was performed, and its level was deep. TCRdb's table, derived via immunoSEQ multiplex PCR, lists solely in-frame clones and lacks some. The table has about 2.1 million clones, about 93% seen once; the top ten hold approximately 1.7%. This clonotype was obtained from a man aged 18-30 years in good health. Some clones in this sample may be carry-over from other donors' samples. Specimen: naive CD8+ T cells from PBMCs. The J gene is TRBJ2-2, the V gene TRBV9; D unresolved. CDR3 amino acids: CASSPPGMELFF. CDR3 sequence (DNA): TGTGCCAGCAGCCCCCCCGGAATGGAACTGTTTTTT.